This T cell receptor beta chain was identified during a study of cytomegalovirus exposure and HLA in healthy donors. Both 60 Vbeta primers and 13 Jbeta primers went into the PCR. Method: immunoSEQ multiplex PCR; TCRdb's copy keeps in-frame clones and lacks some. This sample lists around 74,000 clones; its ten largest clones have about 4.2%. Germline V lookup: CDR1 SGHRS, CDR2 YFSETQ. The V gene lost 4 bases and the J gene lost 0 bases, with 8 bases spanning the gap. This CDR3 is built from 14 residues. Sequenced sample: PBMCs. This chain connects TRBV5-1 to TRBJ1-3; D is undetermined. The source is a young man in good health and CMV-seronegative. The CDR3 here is CASSPQNSGNTIYF. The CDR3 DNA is TGCGCCAGCAGCCCACAGAACTCTGGAAACACCATATATTTT. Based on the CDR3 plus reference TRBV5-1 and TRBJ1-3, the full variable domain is KAGVTQTPRYLIKTRGQQVTLSCSPISGHRSVSWYQQTPGQGLQFLFEYFSETQRNKGNFPGRFSGRQFSNSRSEMNVSTLELGDSALYLCASSPQNSGNTIYFGEGSWLTVV.